Below, one TCR beta chain is given with its context. J lost 14 bases, V lost 3 bases, and 10 bases had no gene match. The CDR3 has 15 residues. Germline V gene lookup returns CDR1 SGDLS and CDR2 YYNGEE. The entry originates in a study of shared clonotypes between healthy human individuals. Sequenced by immunoSEQ multiplex PCR; TCRdb stores in-frame clones only, minus some. Found here are about 2.2 million clones, about 94% of them singletons; the top ten hold approximately 1.6%. Cells designated naive CD8 were CD45RO-negative and were positively selected for CCR7, with terminally differentiated effector memory CD45RA+ cells excluded.

This clonotype was sampled from a man between 18 and 29 years old in good health. Some clones in this sample may be carry-over from other donors' samples. The sample consisted of naive CD8+ T cells from PBMCs. V is TRBV9 and J is TRBJ2-3; 15 bases fit TRBD2. In nucleotides, the CDR3 is TGTGCCAGCAGCGGGGCTTTGGGACTAGCGGGAGGATCGTATTTT. As protein: CASSGALGLAGGSYF.